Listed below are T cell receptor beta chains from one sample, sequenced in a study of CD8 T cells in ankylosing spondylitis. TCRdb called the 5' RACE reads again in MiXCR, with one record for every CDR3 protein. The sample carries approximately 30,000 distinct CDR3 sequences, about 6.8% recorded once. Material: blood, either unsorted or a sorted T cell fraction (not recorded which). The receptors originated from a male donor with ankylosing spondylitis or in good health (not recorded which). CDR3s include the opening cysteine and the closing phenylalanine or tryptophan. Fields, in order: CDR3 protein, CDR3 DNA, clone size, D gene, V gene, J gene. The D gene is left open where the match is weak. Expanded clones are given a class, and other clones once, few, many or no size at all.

CDR3: CSAPHGRKQFF
DNA: TGCAGTGCCCCCCATGGGCGGAAGCAGTTCTTC
size: medium-sized
D: .
V: TRBV20-1
J: TRBJ2-1

CDR3: CASSPGGPRNEQFF
DNA: TGTGCCAGCAGCCCCGGAGGTCCTAGGAATGAGCAGTTCTTC
size: many
D: .
V: TRBV7-8
J: TRBJ2-1

CDR3: CASSQEPLYGYTF
DNA: TGTGCCAGCAGCCAAGAACCCCTCTATGGCTACACCTTC
size: few
D: .
V: TRBV14
J: TRBJ1-2

CDR3: CASSPHGAGADTQYF
DNA: TGTGCCAGCAGTCCCCACGGCGCGGGAGCTGATACGCAGTATTTT
size: many
D: TRBD2
V: TRBV28
J: TRBJ2-3

CDR3: CASSPLAGGSSYEQYF
DNA: TGTGCCAGCAGCCCATTAGCGGGAGGGAGCTCCTACGAGCAGTACTTC
size: many
D: TRBD2
V: TRBV11-2
J: TRBJ2-7

CDR3: CASSFTGTGGQETQYF
DNA: TGTGCCAGCAGCTTCACCGGGACAGGGGGCCAAGAGACCCAGTACTTC
size: many
D: TRBD1
V: TRBV7-8
J: TRBJ2-5

CDR3: CAIGSNTGELFF
DNA: TGTGCAATTGGCAGCAACACCGGGGAGCTGTTTTTT
size: many
D: .
V: TRBV30
J: TRBJ2-2

CDR3: CASSAGRLGQPQHF
DNA: TGTGCCAGCAGTGCCGGGAGACTAGGTCAGCCCCAGCATTTT
size: .
D: .
V: TRBV27
J: TRBJ1-5

CDR3: CASSSSTGSTYNEQFF
DNA: TGTGCCAGCAGCTCCTCCACAGGGTCAACCTACAATGAGCAGTTCTTC
size: many
D: .
V: TRBV7-3
J: TRBJ2-1

CDR3: CASSFPSQAGDLTSTDTQYF
DNA: TGTGCCAGCAGCTTCCCCTCCCAAGCGGGAGATTTAACTAGCACAGATACGCAGTATTTT
size: many
D: TRBD2
V: TRBV7-6
J: TRBJ2-3

CDR3: CAISDKASTDTQYF
DNA: TGTGCCATCAGTGATAAGGCTAGCACAGATACGCAGTATTTT
size: many
D: .
V: TRBV10-3
J: TRBJ2-3

CDR3: CASSSDPTFYGETQYF
DNA: TGTGCCAGCAGTTCAGACCCTACTTTCTACGGAGAGACCCAGTACTTC
size: .
D: .
V: TRBV5-6
J: TRBJ2-5

CDR3: CASSLEGRNEKLFF
DNA: TGCGCCAGCAGCTTGGAGGGACGGAATGAAAAACTGTTTTTT
size: many
D: .
V: TRBV5-1
J: TRBJ1-4

CDR3: CASSPNVGGEQYF
DNA: TGTGCCAGCAGTCCAAATGTTGGGGGCGAGCAGTACTTC
size: .
D: .
V: TRBV7-9
J: TRBJ2-7

CDR3: CASSQGLLSRHNEQFF
DNA: TGCGCCAGCAGCCAGGGCCTTTTGTCTCGTCACAATGAGCAGTTCTTC
size: many
D: .
V: TRBV4-1
J: TRBJ2-1

CDR3: CASSYVQGNSPLHF
DNA: TGTGCCAGCAGTTACGTGCAGGGTAATTCACCCCTCCACTTT
size: many
D: .
V: TRBV6-5
J: TRBJ1-6

CDR3: CASSAAGLRKQFF
DNA: TGTGCCAGCAGTGCCGCTGGCTTGAGAAAGCAGTTCTTC
size: many
D: .
V: TRBV12-3/TRBV12-4
J: TRBJ2-1

CDR3: CSARDAGRASMHEQFF
DNA: TGCAGTGCTAGAGATGCCGGGAGGGCCAGTATGCATGAGCAGTTCTTC
size: medium-sized
D: TRBD2
V: TRBV20-1
J: TRBJ2-1

CDR3: CASSLPGLAVVNEQFF
DNA: TGCGCCAGCAGCTTGCCGGGACTAGCGGTTGTGAATGAGCAGTTCTTC
size: many
D: TRBD2
V: TRBV5-1
J: TRBJ2-1

CDR3: CASSQVGQTQRETQYF
DNA: TGTGCCAGCAGCCAAGTAGGACAGACACAGAGGGAGACCCAGTACTTC
size: many
D: .
V: TRBV14
J: TRBJ2-5

CDR3: CASSHRTDTQYF
DNA: TGTGCCAGCAGCCATAGAACAGATACGCAGTATTTT
size: many
D: .
V: TRBV4-2
J: TRBJ2-3

CDR3: CASKMTGDSPLHF
DNA: TGTGCCAGCAAGATGACAGGGGATTCACCCCTCCACTTT
size: medium-sized
D: TRBD1
V: TRBV7-9
J: TRBJ1-6

CDR3: CASSSVGSRYEQYF
DNA: TGTGCCAGCAGTTCGGTCGGGAGTCGATACGAGCAGTACTTC
size: many
D: .
V: TRBV6-2/TRBV6-3
J: TRBJ2-7

CDR3: CASRGRAGKTGELFF
DNA: TGTGCCAGCAGAGGGCGAGCGGGAAAAACCGGGGAGCTGTTTTTT
size: many
D: TRBD2
V: TRBV2
J: TRBJ2-2

CDR3: CASRGTSATDTQYF
DNA: TGTGCCAGCAGGGGGACTAGCGCCACAGATACGCAGTATTTT
size: many
D: TRBD2
V: TRBV12-3/TRBV12-4
J: TRBJ2-3

CDR3: CASSHLKGGTDTQYF
DNA: TGTGCCAGCAGCCACCTAAAAGGGGGCACAGATACGCAGTATTTT
size: many
D: .
V: TRBV7-6
J: TRBJ2-3

CDR3: CSASSGLAGGSTDTQYF
DNA: TGCAGTGCTAGTTCCGGACTAGCGGGAGGGTCCACAGATACGCAGTATTTT
size: many
D: TRBD2
V: TRBV20-1
J: TRBJ2-3

CDR3: CAWSVRIGQGDQPQHF
DNA: TGTGCCTGGAGTGTAAGGATTGGACAGGGCGATCAGCCCCAGCATTTT
size: many
D: TRBD1
V: TRBV30
J: TRBJ1-5

CDR3: CASSRAFNEKLFF
DNA: TGCGCCAGCAGCCGGGCCTTTAATGAAAAACTGTTTTTT
size: many
D: .
V: TRBV4-1
J: TRBJ1-4

CDR3: CASSALTGTQNTGELFF
DNA: TGCGCCAGCAGCGCCCTTACCGGGACTCAAAACACCGGGGAGCTGTTTTTT
size: many
D: .
V: TRBV5-1
J: TRBJ2-2

CDR3: CSAGSSDPYNEQFF
DNA: TGCAGTGCGGGAAGTAGCGACCCCTACAATGAGCAGTTCTTC
size: many
D: .
V: TRBV20-1
J: TRBJ2-1

CDR3: CASSLGQGAYTF
DNA: TGTGCCAGCAGTCTAGGACAGGGGGCCTACACCTTC
size: many
D: TRBD1
V: TRBV2
J: TRBJ1-2

CDR3: CSALTPHEQYF
DNA: TGCAGTGCTCTTACCCCCCACGAGCAGTACTTC
size: .
D: .
V: TRBV20-1
J: TRBJ2-7

CDR3: CASRRTSGSSYNEQFF
DNA: TGTGCCAGCAGGCGGACTAGCGGGAGTTCCTACAATGAGCAGTTCTTC
size: many
D: TRBD2
V: TRBV7-2
J: TRBJ2-1

CDR3: CASSRNSLTEAFF
DNA: TGTGCCAGTAGTCGGAACAGTCTCACTGAAGCTTTCTTT
size: .
D: .
V: TRBV19
J: TRBJ1-1

CDR3: CASSLTGLPNTEAFF
DNA: TGCGCCAGCAGCTTAACAGGGCTCCCCAACACTGAAGCTTTCTTT
size: many
D: .
V: TRBV5-1
J: TRBJ1-1

CDR3: CSAQGGGLGETQYF
DNA: TGCAGTGCCCAGGGAGGGGGGCTCGGGGAGACCCAGTACTTC
size: medium-sized
D: .
V: TRBV20-1
J: TRBJ2-5

CDR3: CATSREGNQPQHF
DNA: TGTGCCACCAGCAGAGAAGGCAATCAGCCCCAGCATTTT
size: many
D: .
V: TRBV15
J: TRBJ1-5

CDR3: CATSSSFGTADTQYF
DNA: TGTGCCACCAGCAGTTCATTTGGAACGGCAGATACGCAGTATTTT
size: medium-sized
D: .
V: TRBV15
J: TRBJ2-3

CDR3: CAIRNTGGAGTGELFF
DNA: TGTGCCATCAGAAACACAGGGGGCGCGGGCACCGGGGAGCTGTTTTTT
size: many
D: TRBD1
V: TRBV10-3
J: TRBJ2-2

CDR3: CASSLSSYNEQFF
DNA: TGTGCCAGCAGTTTATCATCCTACAATGAGCAGTTCTTC
size: many
D: .
V: TRBV12-3/TRBV12-4
J: TRBJ2-1

CDR3: CSVNRGRYEQYF
DNA: TGCAGCGTTAACAGGGGACGCTACGAGCAGTACTTC
size: many
D: TRBD1
V: TRBV29-1
J: TRBJ2-7

CDR3: CASSGLRGQETQYF
DNA: TGTGCCAGCAGTGGATTGAGGGGCCAAGAGACCCAGTACTTC
size: many
D: .
V: TRBV6-1
J: TRBJ2-5

CDR3: CASSMGGAGNQPQHF
DNA: TGTGCCAGTAGTATGGGGGGGGCTGGGAATCAGCCCCAGCATTTT
size: many
D: .
V: TRBV19
J: TRBJ1-5

CDR3: CASSLLRGGEHNEQFF
DNA: TGTGCCAGCAGTTTACTCCGGGGGGGGGAGCACAATGAGCAGTTCTTC
size: many
D: TRBD2
V: TRBV12-3/TRBV12-4
J: TRBJ2-1

CDR3: CCTNGLRGGARETQYF
DNA: TGCTGCACCAACGGGCTCAGAGGAGGAGCCCGGGAGACCCAGTACTTC
size: .
D: .
V: TRBV20-1
J: TRBJ2-5

CDR3: CASSIRSIDSNQPQHF
DNA: TGTGCCAGTAGTATACGGAGCATAGATAGCAATCAGCCCCAGCATTTT
size: many
D: .
V: TRBV19
J: TRBJ1-5

CDR3: CASMASGGTHEQYF
DNA: TGTGCCAGTATGGCGTCAGGGGGGACACACGAGCAGTACTTC
size: .
D: .
V: TRBV19
J: TRBJ2-7

CDR3: CSVVQGIYGYTF
DNA: TGCAGCGTTGTACAGGGGATCTATGGCTACACCTTC
size: many
D: TRBD1
V: TRBV29-1
J: TRBJ1-2

CDR3: CASSPGNGKGTDTQYF
DNA: TGCGCCAGCAGCCCAGGAAACGGGAAGGGTACAGATACGCAGTATTTT
size: many
D: .
V: TRBV4-1
J: TRBJ2-3

CDR3: CAWSELAAYNEQFF
DNA: TGTGCCTGGAGCGAACTAGCGGCTTACAATGAGCAGTTCTTC
size: many
D: TRBD2
V: TRBV30
J: TRBJ2-1

CDR3: CASSLGVSVFEQFF
DNA: TGCGCCAGCAGCTTGGGGGTTAGCGTATTTGAGCAGTTCTTC
size: many
D: .
V: TRBV5-1
J: TRBJ2-1

CDR3: CASSDRSVRPLGETQYF
DNA: TGTGCCAGCAGTGATAGGTCCGTCCGGCCCCTGGGGGAGACCCAGTACTTC
size: many
D: .
V: TRBV25-1
J: TRBJ2-5

CDR3: CASSEWGLAEAFF
DNA: TGTGCCAGCAGTGAATGGGGGTTGGCTGAAGCTTTCTTT
size: .
D: .
V: TRBV25-1
J: TRBJ1-1

CDR3: CASSLGQTYYGYTF
DNA: TGTGCCAGCAGTTTAGGTCAGACTTACTATGGCTACACCTTC
size: many
D: .
V: TRBV28
J: TRBJ1-2

CDR3: CASSLRGGRGNIQYF
DNA: TGTGCCAGCAGTCTTCGCGGCGGGAGGGGAAACATTCAGTACTTC
size: many
D: TRBD2
V: TRBV5-6
J: TRBJ2-4

CDR3: CSVEDGLSGNTIYF
DNA: TGCAGCGTTGAAGACGGTCTCTCCGGAAACACCATATATTTT
size: .
D: .
V: TRBV29-1
J: TRBJ1-3

CDR3: CASAFRPSLSGDRVSGELFF
DNA: TGCGCCAGCGCCTTTAGACCCTCCCTCTCAGGAGACAGGGTATCCGGGGAGCTGTTTTTT
size: many
D: TRBD1
V: TRBV5-1
J: TRBJ2-2